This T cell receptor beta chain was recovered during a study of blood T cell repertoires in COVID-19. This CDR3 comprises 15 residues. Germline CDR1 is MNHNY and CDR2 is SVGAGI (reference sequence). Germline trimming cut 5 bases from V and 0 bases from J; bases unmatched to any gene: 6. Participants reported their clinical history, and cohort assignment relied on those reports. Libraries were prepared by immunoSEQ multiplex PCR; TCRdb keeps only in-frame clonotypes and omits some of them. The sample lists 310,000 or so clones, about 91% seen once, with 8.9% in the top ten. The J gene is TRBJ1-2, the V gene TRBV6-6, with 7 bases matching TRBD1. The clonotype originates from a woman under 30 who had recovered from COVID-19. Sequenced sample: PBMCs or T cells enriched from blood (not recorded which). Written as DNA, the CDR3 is TGTGCCAGCAGTAACTTCAGGGGGACTAACTATGGCTACACCTTC. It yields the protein CASSNFRGTNYGYTF.